This T cell receptor (beta chain) came from a study of blood T cell repertoires in COVID-19. Study-wide background: Material from acute and convalescent COVID-19 was sourced from the United States, Italy and Spain. In each case, the material was cDNA or gDNA derived from T cells, B-cell-depleted T cells, or PBMCs.

The authors' processing: Estimates of nucleated cell counts were drawn from the amplification of reference gene primers. Some clones are missing from TCRdb's copy, which holds only in-frame ones; the method was immunoSEQ multiplex PCR. D and trimming were read from the DNA, whereas the V and J calls and clone size are those reported in that table. The sample consists of roughly 80,000 clones, roughly four fifths of them appearing once. CDR3 length: 15 amino acids. Germline CDR1 is SGHNT and CDR2 is YENEEA. J lost 3 bases, V lost 5 bases, and 8 bases had no gene match. The chain links TRBV11-3 to TRBJ2-7; TRBD1 matches at 9 bases. Sequences were obtained from peripheral blood. The sequence was obtained from a human donor in a cohort sampled during active COVID-19. CDR3 loop: CASSPGTGQDYEQYF. For the CDR3, the DNA is TGTGCCAGCAGCCCCGGGACAGGGCAGGACTACGAGCAGTACTTC.